Shown below are 13 T cell receptor beta chains from a single sample sequenced in a study of regulatory T cells in long-lasting Graves disease (dated by TCRdb to the early 2020s). The sample's time point, from its label and the paper: newly diagnosed GD, antithyroid drugs for less than 3 months. For both TCR sequencing and RNA sequencing, RNA was extracted from PBMCs in TRIzol. The method behind the library was multiplex PCR. Sequenced using an Illumina HiSeq 4000. CDR3 regions were amplified by Arm-PCR with iRepertoire HTBI primers to construct TCR beta libraries. The public reads were quality trimmed at Q25 with fastp and then assembled into clones with MiXCR by TCRdb, keeping productive beta chains. One record per CDR3 amino acid sequence lists the most common genes and DNA. In this sample the table shows over 400,000 distinct CDR3 sequences, about 15% of which occur a single time. Around a sixth of the sample belongs to the ten largest clones.

The sample also formed part of further work on T cells in Graves' hyperthyroidism and ophthalmopathy.

Sequences were derived from peripheral blood mononuclear cells (PBMCs), sampled at new diagnosis, from a patient treated with antithyroid drugs. The receptors here all came from a woman aged 50 to 65 with Graves disease. Donor details come from another sample of the same person, matched by shared clones.

The J gene is TRBJ2-7, the V gene TRBV19; D gene ambiguous. The end of the DNA fits TRBJ2-3 better, so the J call may be wrong. The CDR3 runs to 12 residues. Germline values: CDR1 LNHDA, CDR2 SQIVND (reference sequence). CDR3: CASSIEGDTQYF. The CDR3 DNA follows: TGTGCCAGTAGTATAGAGGGAGATACGCAGTATTTT.

V gene TRBV7-2 combines with J gene TRBJ1-1; the D is unclear. The V end was cut by 2 bases, the J end by 1 base, with 11 bases between. Germline V gene sequence: CDR1 SGHTA, CDR2 FQGNSA. The CDR3 has 15 residues. As DNA, the CDR3 is TGTGCCAGCAGCTTACGGGCAGGCGGGAACACTGAAGCTTTCTTT. Protein: CASSLRAGGNTEAFF.

This clonotype has a count of ten or more. This chain connects TRBV11-2 to TRBJ2-5; a possible D gene is TRBD2 (6 bases). Per the germline V gene, CDR1 is SGHAT and CDR2 is FQNNGV. V lost 7 bases, J lost 2 bases, and 17 bases lay in between. The CDR3 contains 15 residues. The CDR3 nucleotides are TGTGCCAGCACTCACCATGAGGCGGGGCAAGAGACCCAGTACTTC. Its protein is CASTHHEAGQETQYF.

This clonotype was observed at least ten times. V is TRBV19 and J is TRBJ1-5; maybe TRBD1 (5 bases). Germline-derived CDR1 and CDR2 are LNHDA and SQIVND (reference sequence). V lost 3 bases, J lost 2 bases, and 20 bases lay in between. This CDR3 comprises 18 residues. In DNA, the CDR3 is TGTGCCAGTAGTATCCCCTGGACAAACAATATAGGCAATCAGCCCCAGCATTTT. It yields the protein CASSIPWTNNIGNQPQHF.

The chain recombines TRBV4-1 with TRBJ2-7, with TRBD2 matching over 12 bases. Germline V gene sequence: CDR1 MGHRA, CDR2 YSYEKL. CDR3 length: 17 amino acids. The junction had 4 bases not matched to a gene; V was cut back by 1 base and J by 0 bases. The CDR3 reads CASSQGLAGGSSYEQYF. The CDR3 DNA is TGCGCCAGCAGCCAAGGTCTAGCGGGAGGGAGCTCCTACGAGCAGTACTTC.

This clonotype showed up many times. The V call is TRBV5-4, the J call TRBJ2-3; possibly TRBD1 for D (6 bases). The CDR3 is 14 residues long. Germline assignment: CDR1 SGHNT and CDR2 YYREEE (reference sequence). The V gene lost 1 base and the J gene lost 2 bases, with 8 bases spanning the gap. CDR3 nucleotides: TGTGCCAGCAGCTTGACAGGGATCACAGATACGCAGTATTTT. This codes for CASSLTGITDTQYF.

In this sample, this clonotype turned up a few times. This rearrangement joins TRBV28 to TRBJ2-3, with a weak D call TRBD1 (5 bases). The CDR3 spans 11 residues. CDR1 is MDHEN and CDR2 is SYDVKM in the germline V gene. V lost 7 bases to trimming and J lost 12 bases, with 14 bases between them. CDR3 loop: CASNHQGKQYF. The CDR3 DNA sequence: TGTGCCAGCAACCACCAGGGAAAACAGTATTTT.

This clonotype was picked up many times. The chain uses TRBV11-2 and TRBJ1-5; D gene unclear. The CDR3 extends over 15 amino acids. Germline loops: CDR1 SGHAT, CDR2 FQNNGV. Trimming took 1 base from V and 0 from J, leaving 7 bases between them. CDR3 in amino acids: CASSLGAYSNQPQHF. CDR3 DNA: TGTGCCAGCAGCTTAGGAGCTTATAGCAATCAGCCCCAGCATTTT.

There are many counts of this clonotype. The chain is built from TRBV10-3 and TRBJ2-5; 7 bases line up with TRBD1. Matching the DNA end better, TRBJ2-1 makes the J call doubtful. Germline V gene data show CDR1 as ENHRY and CDR2 as SYGVKD. The CDR3 spans 15 residues. The CDR3 region is CAISDEGALGNEQFF. DNA for the CDR3: TGTGCCATCAGTGATGAGGGGGCTTTGGGCAATGAGCAGTTCTTC.

This clonotype was detected only a few times. The chain employs TRBV4-1 and TRBJ1-2, with D tentatively TRBD1 (5 bases). The CDR3 runs 16 residues. Germline assignment: CDR1 MGHRA and CDR2 YSYEKL. Between the trimmed V and J ends, which lost 1 base and 4 bases, there was a span of 16 bases. CDR3 loop: CASSQVGRKEIYGYTF. CDR3 coding DNA: TGCGCCAGCAGCCAAGTGGGACGTAAAGAGATCTATGGCTACACCTTC.

This clonotype came up a few times. The chain couples TRBV19 to TRBJ2-2; D not certain. The germline gives CDR1 LNHDA, CDR2 SQIVND (reference sequence). Between the trimmed V and J ends, which lost 5 bases and 2 bases, there was a span of 12 bases. This CDR3 has 15 amino acids. Here the CDR3 reads CASSPLRFNTGELFF. CDR3 nucleotide sequence: TGTGCCAGTAGTCCGCTCAGGTTCAACACCGGGGAGCTGTTTTTT.

In its sample, this clonotype was seen many times. The chain recombines TRBV7-2 with TRBJ2-1; D remains unclear. Germline loops: CDR1 SGHTA, CDR2 FQGNSA. Trimming took off 0 bases at V and 10 bases at J, with 10 bases between the two ends. CDR3 length: 13 amino acids. The CDR3 is CASSLAAEREQFF. The CDR3 DNA sequence: TGTGCCAGCAGCTTAGCTGCCGAAAGGGAGCAGTTCTTC.

This clonotype was counted at least ten times. The chain uses TRBV20-1 and TRBJ2-7; D unresolved. Germline V lookup: CDR1 DFQATT, CDR2 SNEGSKA (reference sequence). There are 14 residues in the CDR3. V was cut by 6 bases and J by 1 base, with 16 bases left in between. CDR3 nucleotide sequence: TGCAGTGCGTCGGACCCTAACAAGTCCTACGAGCAGTACTTC. Translation: CSASDPNKSYEQYF.